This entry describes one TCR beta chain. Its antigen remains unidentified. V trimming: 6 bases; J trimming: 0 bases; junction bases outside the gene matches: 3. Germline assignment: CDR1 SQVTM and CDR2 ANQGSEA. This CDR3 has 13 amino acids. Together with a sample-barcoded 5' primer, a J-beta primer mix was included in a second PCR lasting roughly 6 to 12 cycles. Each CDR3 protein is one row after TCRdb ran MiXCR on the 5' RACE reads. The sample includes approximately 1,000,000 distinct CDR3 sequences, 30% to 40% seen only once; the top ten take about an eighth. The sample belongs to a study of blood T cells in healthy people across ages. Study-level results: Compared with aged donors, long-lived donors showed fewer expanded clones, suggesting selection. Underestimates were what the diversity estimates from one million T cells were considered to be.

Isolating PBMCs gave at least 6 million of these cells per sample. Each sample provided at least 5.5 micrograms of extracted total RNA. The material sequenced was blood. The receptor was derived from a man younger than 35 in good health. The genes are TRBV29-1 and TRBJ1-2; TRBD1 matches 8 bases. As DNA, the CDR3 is TGCAGCGTAACAGGGGGAGCTAACTATGGCTACACCTTC. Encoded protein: CSVTGGANYGYTF. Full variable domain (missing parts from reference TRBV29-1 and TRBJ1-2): SAVISQKPSRDICQRGTSLTIQCQVDSQVTMMFWYRQQPGQSLTLIATANQGSEATYESGFVIDKFPISRPNLTFSTLTVSNMSPEDSSIYLCSVTGGANYGYTFGSGTRLTVV.